These 32 T cell receptor beta chains share one sample of origin, sequenced in a study of post-analysis software for immune sequencing data. No antigen is known for these receptors. Whole-study results and caveats: Roughly 5 TRBV segments (TRBV5-6, TRBV5-1 and TRBV20-1 among them) occurred more frequently in patients than in controls.

cDNA libraries for TCR beta contained unique molecular identifiers. TCRdb reanalysed the PCR reads using MiXCR and keeps one entry per CDR3 protein. The sample has 600,000 to 750,000 distinct CDR3 sequences; roughly three fifths are singletons. The specimen was blood. The receptor set was obtained from a girl aged 2 to 10 with multiple sclerosis.

The chain couples TRBV12-3 or TRBV12-4 to TRBJ1-2, with 8 bases that match TRBD1. V trimming: 6 bases; J trimming: 4 bases; junction bases outside the gene matches: 4. CDR3 length equals 13 residues. The DNA of the CDR3 is TGTGCCAGCAGGTCAGGGGGCAGCTATGGCTACACCTTC. It translates to CASRSGGSYGYTF.

This chain uses TRBV4-2 with TRBJ2-1; tentative D call: TRBD2 (7 bases). The V gene's germline CDR1 is LGHNA and CDR2 YNFKEQ. V lost 1 base to trimming and J lost 5 bases, with 15 bases between them. This CDR3 spans 16 amino acids. This CDR3 is CASSQVGGGGHNEQFF. In DNA form, the CDR3 reads TGTGCCAGCAGCCAAGTAGGGGGGGGCGGTCACAATGAGCAGTTCTTC.

This sequence joins TRBV2 and TRBJ2-5, with D uncertain. CDR1 is SNHLY, CDR2 FYNNEI, per germline. V lost 4 bases, J lost 5 bases, and 23 bases lay in between. The CDR3 covers 17 residues. DNA of the CDR3: TGTGCCAGCAGTGTCATCGCCCCCGCAGGTTGGATGGAGACCCAGTACTTC. The encoded protein is CASSVIAPAGWMETQYF. The complete variable domain, with remaining parts taken from reference TRBV2 and TRBJ2-5, reads EPEVTQTPSHQVTQMGQEVILRCVPISNHLYFYWYRQILGQKVEFLVSFYNNEISEKSEIFDDQFSVERPDGSNFTLKIRSTKLEDSAMYFCASSVIAPAGWMETQYFGPGTRLLVL.

V and J are TRBV7-2 and TRBJ2-4; D call uncertain. Per germline, CDR1 SGHTA and CDR2 FQGNSA. The length of the CDR3 is 13 residues. Trimming stripped 4 bases from V and 12 bases from J, with 16 bases between. This chain's CDR3 is CASSSGPSTPQYF. The CDR3 nucleotides read TGTGCCAGCAGCTCCGGACCGTCGACCCCTCAGTACTTC.

V and J are TRBV29-1 and TRBJ1-1; D might be TRBD1 (5 bases). Germline V gives CDR1 SQVTM, CDR2 ANQGSEA. The length of the CDR3 is 13 residues. Trimming pared 3 bases from V and 0 bases from J, leaving 8 bases between. DNA for the CDR3: TGCAGCGTTGATCAGGGATTGAACACTGAAGCTTTCTTT. Translation: CSVDQGLNTEAFF.

The chain joins TRBV6-2 or TRBV6-3 to TRBJ1-1; TRBD1 might be the D (5 bases). Trimming left V 4 bases short and J 1 base short, with 13 bases between. The germline V gene encodes CDR1 MNHEY and CDR2 SVGEGT. CDR3 length equals 15 residues. CDR3 nucleotides: TGTGCCAGCAGTTGGATAGGGGTCGCGAACACTGAAGCTTTCTTT. Translating it yields CASSWIGVANTEAFF.

The chain is built from TRBV5-6 and TRBJ2-7; 10 bases match TRBD2. The germline CDR1 and CDR2 sequences are SGHDT and YYEEEE. The CDR3 spans 16 residues. Trimming removed 2 bases from V and 0 bases from J; junction bases left unmatched: 5. CDR3 bases: TGTGCCAGCAGCTTTTCTCTAGCGGGAGCCTCCTACGAGCAGTACTTC. Protein: CASSFSLAGASYEQYF.

This chain joins TRBV14 and TRBJ2-1; D is unclear. V was clipped by 1 base and J by 4 bases, with 5 bases between them. The CDR3 is 13 amino acids. CDR1 SGHDN and CDR2 FVKESK come from the germline V gene. The CDR3 nucleotides read TGTGCCAGCAGCCAAGCACAGTACAATGAGCAGTTCTTC. It specifies CASSQAQYNEQFF.

The V call is TRBV6-2 or TRBV6-3, the J call TRBJ1-2; D is undetermined. Trimming cost V 0 bases and J 10 bases, with 9 bases left between them. CDR3 length: 12 residues. The germline gives CDR1 MNHEY, CDR2 SVGEGT. The CDR3 reads CASSYSSEDYTF. The CDR3 DNA sequence: TGTGCCAGCAGTTACTCGTCCGAGGACTACACCTTC.

The chain links TRBV7-2 to TRBJ1-4; possible D gene TRBD1, 5 bases. The CDR3 extends over 13 amino acids. Germline values: CDR1 SGHTA, CDR2 FQGNSA. V was shortened by 2 bases and J by 8 bases, with 9 bases between the two germline ends. Written as DNA, the CDR3 is TGTGCCAGCAGCTTACGGTCAGGGGAAAAACTGTTTTTT. It specifies CASSLRSGEKLFF.

There are a few counts of this clonotype. The chain is built from TRBV5-1 and TRBJ2-1; D perhaps matches TRBD2 (6 bases). V lost 5 bases to trimming and J lost 7 bases, with 16 bases between them. This CDR3 comprises 14 residues. The V gene's germline CDR1 is SGHRS and CDR2 YFSETQ. DNA for the CDR3: TGCGCCAGCAGTAATACGTTGGGGAGGAATGAGCAGTTCTTC. This codes for CASSNTLGRNEQFF.

The V and J genes are TRBV29-1 and TRBJ2-1, with 9 bases matching TRBD1. Germline V CDR1 and CDR2: SQVTM, ANQGSEA. The CDR3 has 13 amino acids. The V gene end was trimmed by 4 bases and the J gene end by 9 bases; junction bases not matched to a gene: 7. The CDR3 bases are TGCAGCGTTGGACAGGGGGACTTCCGTGAGCAGTTCTTC. Translation gives CSVGQGDFREQFF.

The rearrangement joins TRBV6-6 to TRBJ2-7; 8 nucleotides align to TRBD2. The CDR3 loop spans 13 amino acids. Germline CDR1 is MNHNY and CDR2 is SVGAGI (reference sequence). V trimming: 6 bases; J trimming: 3 bases; junction bases outside the gene matches: 4. CDR3 coding DNA: TGTGCCAGCAGCGTAAGCGGGGGCTACGAGCAGTACTTC. This sequence encodes CASSVSGGYEQYF.

This clonotype showed up just once. The chain is built from TRBV15 and TRBJ2-1, with 14 nucleotides matching TRBD2. V lost 3 bases to trimming and J lost 0 bases; unmatched junction nucleotides: 1. Looked up from germline, CDR1 is LNHNV and CDR2 is YYDKDF (reference sequence). The CDR3 spans 17 residues. This CDR3 is CATSRTSGRASYNEQFF. The CDR3, as DNA: TGTGCCACCAGCAGGACTAGCGGGAGGGCCTCCTACAATGAGCAGTTCTTC.

The gene calls are TRBV5-5 and TRBJ1-1; D call uncertain. The V and J ends lost 2 bases and 7 bases respectively, with 9 bases between them. The CDR3 contains 12 residues. Germline assignment: CDR1 SGHKS and CDR2 YYEKEE (reference sequence). The CDR3 loop reads CASSFFISEAFF. In DNA form, the CDR3 reads TGTGCCAGCAGCTTTTTTATTAGTGAAGCTTTCTTT.

This chain uses TRBV6-2 or TRBV6-3 with TRBJ2-2; possible D gene TRBD1, 6 bases. Trimming pared 7 bases from V and 1 base from J, leaving 10 bases between. The CDR3 totals 14 residues. From germline, CDR1 is MNHEY and CDR2 SVGEGT. CDR3 loop: CASTLGQNTGELFF. The DNA for the CDR3 is TGTGCCAGCACCCTGGGACAGAACACCGGGGAGCTGTTTTTT.

The chain couples TRBV6-6 to TRBJ2-7; D unresolved. Near its end, the DNA agrees better with TRBJ2-5, so the J call may be wrong. CDR3 size: 13 residues. CDR1 is MNHNY and CDR2 is SVGAGI in the germline V gene (reference sequence). Here the CDR3 reads CASSYGPLGTQYF. CDR3 nucleotide sequence: TGTGCCAGCAGTTATGGCCCCTTGGGGACCCAGTACTTC.

This clonotype was recorded a few times. The chain has TRBV12-3 or TRBV12-4 and TRBJ1-5; D is undetermined. CDR3 size: 15 residues. Between the trimmed V and J ends, which lost 2 bases and 1 base, there was a span of 9 bases. This chain's CDR3 is CASSLSRQSNQPQHF. CDR3 in DNA: TGTGCCAGCAGTTTATCTCGGCAGAGCAATCAGCCCCAGCATTTT.

The chain carries TRBV7-2 and TRBJ2-4; possibly TRBD1 or TRBD2 for D (5 bases each). V was cut by 1 base and J by 0 bases, with 13 bases left in between. This CDR3 is 17 amino acids long. Germline values: CDR1 SGHTA, CDR2 FQGNSA. CDR3 amino acids: CTSSLDRQRLAKNIQYF. In DNA form, the CDR3 reads TGTACCAGCAGCTTAGATAGACAGCGGCTAGCCAAAAACATTCAGTACTTC.

This clonotype was seen a handful of times. The genes are TRBV12-3 or TRBV12-4 and TRBJ2-3; no reliable D call. V gave up 1 base and J gave up 1 base, with 12 bases separating them. This CDR3 has 16 amino acids. In DNA form, the CDR3 reads TGTGCCAGCAGTTTAGGGCCGGCTCGGGGCACAGATACGCAGTATTTT. Residues: CASSLGPARGTDTQYF.

This clonotype was counted a few times. The chain links TRBV5-1 to TRBJ2-3; D perhaps matches TRBD2 (6 bases). V was shortened by 2 bases and J by 5 bases, with 12 bases between the two germline ends. The CDR3 loop spans 14 amino acids. Germline-derived CDR1 and CDR2 are SGHRS and YFSETQ. CDR3 sequence (DNA): TGCGCCAGCAGCTTAGGCGGGGTTGAAGATACGCAGTATTTT. Its protein product is CASSLGGVEDTQYF.

This chain joins TRBV29-1 and TRBJ1-2; D is ambiguous. The CDR3 contains 12 residues. The V gene's germline CDR1 is SQVTM and CDR2 ANQGSEA. Trimming took 3 bases from V and 10 from J, leaving 15 bases between them. The CDR3 loop is CSVDSHPRAYTF. CDR3 DNA: TGCAGCGTTGACTCACACCCTCGGGCCTACACCTTC.

This chain uses TRBV7-2 with TRBJ2-3, with 8 positions matching TRBD2. The CDR3 is 17 amino acids. Germline V CDR1 and CDR2: SGHTA, FQGNSA. The V gene end was trimmed by 0 bases and the J gene end by 2 bases; junction bases not matched to a gene: 7. The CDR3 DNA reads as TGTGCCAGCAGCTTAGCGAGGAGCGGGGGTACCACAGATACGCAGTATTTT. Amino acids: CASSLARSGGTTDTQYF. The full variable domain, in which reference TRBV7-2 and TRBJ2-3 provide the parts outside the CDR3, is GAGVSQSPSNKVTEKGKDVELRCDPISGHTALYWYRQSLGQGLEFLIYFQGNSAPDKSGLPSDRFSAERTGGSVSTLTIQRTQQEDSAVYLCASSLARSGGTTDTQYFGPGTRLTVL.

A single count supports this clonotype. The chain recombines TRBV4-1 with TRBJ2-7, with 14 bases matching TRBD2. Germline V gene sequence: CDR1 MGHRA, CDR2 YSYEKL. This CDR3 spans 18 amino acids. Unmatched junction bases numbered 6, after V lost 0 bases and J lost 2 bases. CDR3 sequence reads: CASSQDKGLAGATYEQYF. In DNA form, the CDR3 reads TGCGCCAGCAGCCAAGACAAGGGACTAGCGGGAGCTACCTACGAGCAGTACTTC.

V usage is TRBV11-2 and J usage is TRBJ2-1; D might be TRBD2 (7 bases). The germline V gene has CDR1 SGHAT and CDR2 FQNNGV. V gave up 0 bases and J gave up 5 bases, with 11 bases separating them. The CDR3 is made up of 15 amino acids. The chain's CDR3 is CASSLEGGPHNEQFF. CDR3 sequence (DNA): TGTGCCAGCAGCTTAGAGGGGGGGCCCCACAATGAGCAGTTCTTC.

The rearrangement links TRBV6-2 or TRBV6-3 to TRBJ1-1; D is undetermined. The ends were cut back, 4 bases at V and 2 bases at J, with 8 bases in the middle. The CDR3 contains 13 residues. The V gene's germline CDR1 is MNHEY and CDR2 SVGEGT. The CDR3, as DNA: TGTGCCAGCAGTTGGATAGTTAACACTGAAGCTTTCTTT. Protein sequence: CASSWIVNTEAFF.

The J gene is TRBJ2-7, the V gene TRBV6-2 or TRBV6-3, with D possibly TRBD2 on 5 matching bases. Germline V lookup: CDR1 MNHEY, CDR2 SVGEGT. The CDR3 has 15 amino acids. V lost 6 bases to trimming and J lost 2 bases, with 17 bases between them. This CDR3 is CASSQSAWRPYEQYF. The CDR3 DNA sequence: TGTGCCAGCAGCCAGAGTGCGTGGAGGCCCTACGAGCAGTACTTC.

This rearrangement joins TRBV18 to TRBJ2-5, with 9 bases identical to TRBD2. This CDR3 is 16 amino acids long. Germline V gene data show CDR1 as KGHSH and CDR2 as LQKENI. V lost 0 bases to trimming and J lost 11 bases; unmatched junction nucleotides: 13. The CDR3 DNA follows: TGTGCCAGCTCACCACCCCTAGCGGGACCAATTCGGGAGCAGTACTTC. Amino acid sequence: CASSPPLAGPIREQYF.

The chain joins TRBV5-1 to TRBJ2-3, with 9 bases lining up with TRBD2. The CDR3 is 16 amino acids. CDR1 is SGHRS and CDR2 is YFSETQ in the germline V gene. V lost 2 bases, J lost 0 bases, and 4 bases stayed unmatched. CDR3 sequence: CASSFLAGTSTDTQYF. In DNA form, the CDR3 reads TGCGCCAGCAGCTTCCTAGCGGGGACTAGCACAGATACGCAGTATTTT.

A few counts support this clonotype. The rearrangement uses TRBV20-1 and TRBJ2-7; D perhaps matches TRBD2 (6 bases). V gave up 1 base and J gave up 6 bases, with 13 bases separating them. From germline, CDR1 is DFQATT and CDR2 SNEGSKA (reference sequence). The CDR3 loop spans 13 amino acids. Here the CDR3 DNA reads TGCAGTGCTAGAGCCCGGGTCGGGGGCGAGCAGTACTTC. It encodes CSARARVGGEQYF.

The chain couples TRBV7-9 to TRBJ1-1; 11 bases are a match to TRBD1. Germline CDR1 and CDR2: SEHNR and FQNEAQ (reference sequence). The ends lost 4 bases at V and 5 bases at J; junction bases unmatched: 15. The CDR3 loop spans 18 amino acids. Here the CDR3 DNA reads TGTGCCAGCAGCTCGGACAGGGGGCAAAAGGAGTGGGATACTGAAGCTTTCTTT. It translates to CASSSDRGQKEWDTEAFF.

The chain combines TRBV29-1 with TRBJ1-2; D is ambiguous. Germline V lookup: CDR1 SQVTM, CDR2 ANQGSEA. The V gene lost 2 bases and the J gene lost 7 bases, with 8 bases spanning the gap. The CDR3 contains 11 residues. CDR3 sequence reads: CSVELGPGYTF. The DNA of the CDR3 is TGCAGCGTTGAACTTGGGCCTGGCTACACCTTC.